The rows below give T cell receptor beta chains drawn from one sample of a study of CD8 T cells in Susac syndrome. TCRdb reanalysed the immunoSEQ multiplex PCR reads using MiXCR and keeps one entry per CDR3 protein. The sample records roughly 140,000 distinct CDR3 sequences, nearly 97% being singletons. Input material: CD4+ T cells from PBMCs. Receptors were obtained from a human donor with Susac syndrome. Both conserved end residues are part of each CDR3. The D gene is left open where the match is weak. The size field is filled for only some rows; it gives once, few, many or a size class.

>TRBV9|TRBJ1-1|NA|TRBD1
CASSGRRQGSNTEAFF
TGTGCCAGCAGCGGACGAAGACAGGGCTCAAACACTGAAGCTTTCTTT
>TRBV10-1|TRBJ2-5|NA|TRBD2
CASSDGASGATQYF
TGCGCCAGCAGTGACGGGGCTAGCGGGGCGACCCAGTACTTC
>TRBV18|TRBJ2-7|NA|NA
CASSPSGASYEQYF
TGTGCCAGCTCACCGTCCGGGGCATCCTACGAGCAGTACTTC
>TRBV7-9|TRBJ2-7|NA|NA
CASSTTDKTYEQYF
TGTGCCAGCAGCACCACCGACAAGACCTACGAGCAGTACTTC
>TRBV3-1|TRBJ1-2|NA|NA
CASSQGTGRANGYTF
TGTGCCAGCAGCCAAGGCACGGGCAGGGCTAACGGCTACACCTTC
>TRBV19|TRBJ1-5|once|NA
CASSPRWDSNQPQHF
TGTGCCAGTAGTCCCCGGTGGGATAGCAATCAGCCCCAGCATTTT
>TRBV29-1|TRBJ2-1|NA|TRBD2
CSVESGRGTSGEQFF
TGCAGCGTTGAAAGCGGGAGGGGGACTAGCGGGGAGCAGTTCTTC
>TRBV14|TRBJ1-2|NA|NA
CASSLHQNLGGYTF
TGTGCCAGCAGCCTACACCAGAACCTAGGGGGCTACACCTTC
>TRBV29-1|TRBJ1-4|NA|NA
CSVVGGAANEKLFF
TGCAGCGTTGTGGGGGGAGCTGCTAATGAAAAACTGTTTTTT
>TRBV3-1|TRBJ2-3|few|TRBD1
CASSLTGGTDTQYF
TGTGCCAGCAGCCTCACAGGGGGCACAGATACGCAGTATTTT
>TRBV2|TRBJ2-7|NA|NA
CASQGSYEQYF
TGTGCCAGCCAGGGGTCCTACGAGCAGTACTTC
>TRBV29-1|TRBJ1-4|NA|NA
CSVGVGAATNEKLFF
TGCAGCGTTGGAGTAGGGGCTGCAACTAATGAAAAACTGTTTTTT
>TRBV25-1|TRBJ2-7|NA|NA
CASSESLGRVYEQYF
TGTGCCAGCAGTGAATCGTTGGGCAGGGTGTACGAGCAGTACTTC
>TRBV20-1|TRBJ2-2|once|NA
CSAADSGNGELFF
TGCAGTGCCGCGGACTCAGGGAACGGGGAGCTGTTTTTT
>TRBV19|TRBJ2-3|once|NA
CASSMQGSTDTQYF
TGTGCCAGTAGTATGCAGGGGAGCACAGATACGCAGTATTTT
>TRBV5-1|TRBJ2-7|once|NA
CASSWRDSTYEQYF
TGCGCCAGCAGCTGGAGGGACTCGACCTACGAGCAGTACTTC
>TRBV18|TRBJ2-3|NA|NA
CASSPERWPSRQYF
TGTGCCAGCTCTCCCGAACGGTGGCCCAGTCGGCAGTATTTT
>TRBV2|TRBJ1-1|NA|NA
CASSENPNTEAFF
TGTGCCAGCAGTGAAAACCCGAACACTGAAGCTTTCTTT
>TRBV5-1|TRBJ2-2|NA|NA
CASSFTGTGGELFF
TGCGCCAGCAGCTTCACAGGGACGGGCGGGGAGCTGTTTTTT
>TRBV2|TRBJ2-6|few|NA
CASSRGSGANVLTF
TGTGCCAGCAGTCGGGGTTCCGGGGCCAACGTCCTGACTTTC
>TRBV20-1|TRBJ2-7|once|TRBD2
CSARKPGLVAYEQYF
TGCAGTGCTAGGAAACCGGGACTAGTGGCCTACGAGCAGTACTTC
>TRBV5-1|TRBJ2-1|NA|NA
CASSLRERTSYNEQFF
TGCGCCAGCAGCTTGAGGGAGAGGACATCCTACAATGAGCAGTTCTTC
>TRBV12-3/TRBV12-4|TRBJ2-1|NA|NA
CASSSLLGAGQFF
TGTGCCAGCAGCTCGCTACTCGGTGCAGGCCAGTTCTTC
>TRBV21-1|TRBJ1-1|NA|NA
CASRDFSEAFF
TGTGCCAGCAGGGACTTTTCTGAAGCTTTCTTT
>TRBV6-5|TRBJ2-1|NA|NA
CASRTVNEQFF
TGTGCCAGCAGAACGGTCAATGAGCAGTTCTTC
>TRBV5-4|TRBJ2-7|NA|TRBD1
CASSQLSGTGGSEQYF
TGTGCCAGCAGCCAACTCTCCGGGACAGGGGGCTCCGAGCAGTACTTC
>TRBV28|TRBJ2-3|NA|NA
CASSSPVGASGTDTQYF
TGTGCCAGCAGTTCCCCCGTTGGCGCTAGCGGCACAGATACGCAGTATTTT
>TRBV11-2|TRBJ2-7|NA|TRBD1
CASSAPQDRGREQYF
TGTGCCAGCAGCGCCCCCCAGGACAGGGGGCGCGAGCAGTACTTC
>TRBV20-1|TRBJ2-1|NA|TRBD1
CSANRDRSYNEQFF
TGCAGTGCTAACCGGGACAGAAGCTACAATGAGCAGTTCTTC
>TRBV20-1|TRBJ2-1|NA|TRBD2
CSARPPSGGYNEQFF
TGCAGTGCTAGACCCCCTAGCGGGGGATACAATGAGCAGTTCTTC
>TRBV4-1|TRBJ1-5|NA|NA
CASSQGEASFQPQHF
TGCGCCAGCAGCCAAGGAGAGGCATCATTTCAGCCCCAGCATTTT
>TRBV11-2|TRBJ1-1|NA|NA
CASKNTEAFF
TGTGCCAGCAAGAACACTGAAGCTTTCTTT
>TRBV12-3/TRBV12-4|TRBJ2-1|NA|NA
CASSLARGPNNEQFF
TGTGCCAGCAGCTTAGCTCGAGGACCAAACAATGAGCAGTTCTTC
>TRBV9|TRBJ1-1|NA|NA
CASSVSGPGSTEAFF
TGTGCCAGCAGCGTCTCGGGACCGGGGAGCACTGAAGCTTTCTTT
>TRBV20-1|TRBJ2-3|NA|TRBD2
CSARDGILAGGTDTQYF
TGCAGTGCTAGAGATGGGATACTAGCGGGAGGAACAGATACGCAGTATTTT
>TRBV12-3/TRBV12-4|TRBJ2-7|NA|NA
CASSLGWEKSYEQYF
TGTGCCAGCAGTTTAGGGTGGGAGAAATCCTACGAGCAGTACTTC
>TRBV28|TRBJ1-2|NA|NA
CASSSSTTLSYGYTF
TGTGCCAGCAGTTCCTCGACTACTCTGTCCTATGGCTACACCTTC
>TRBV12-3/TRBV12-4|TRBJ1-5|NA|NA
CASSPRGGQPQHF
TGTGCCAGCAGTCCCAGGGGTGGTCAGCCCCAGCATTTT
>TRBV29-1|TRBJ1-3|NA|TRBD1
CSVEGQAYSGNTIYF
TGCAGCGTTGAGGGACAGGCCTACTCTGGAAACACCATATATTTT
>TRBV25-1|TRBJ2-3|NA|NA
CASSGPGRGDTQYF
TGTGCCAGCAGTGGGCCGGGAAGGGGTGATACGCAGTATTTT
>TRBV20-1|TRBJ2-5|NA|TRBD2
CSARDSGGIKETQYF
TGCAGTGCTAGAGATTCGGGGGGGATTAAAGAGACCCAGTACTTC
>TRBV5-1|TRBJ2-7|once|TRBD1
CASSSGTGRYEQYF
TGCGCCAGCAGCTCTGGGACAGGGCGCTACGAGCAGTACTTC